This T cell receptor (beta chain) was obtained from a study of human T cells and chemical hapten exposure. Time point of the sample: patch test 3, about 24 weeks after DPC sensitization. Documented treatment: therapeutic diphenylcyclopropenone sensitization with weekly scalp DPC. The CDR3 has 16 amino acids. In germline, CDR1 is SQVTM, CDR2 ANQGSEA. The ends lost 3 bases at V and 3 bases at J; junction bases unmatched: 8. This clonotype was detected many times. Its specificity is unknown. General study findings and limits: Those TCRs sitting above 1 in 1000 frequency stayed the same with DPC sensitization.

TCRdb reprocessed the RACE reads with MiXCR, giving one entry per CDR3 protein. The sample contains 150,000 to 200,000 distinct CDR3 sequences, 24% of which appear only once. The rearrangement links TRBV29-1 to TRBJ2-6, with 7 nucleotides matching TRBD2. Sequencing used whole blood, obtained in connection with sensitization to the hapten diphenylcyclopropenone (DPC). This TCR was recovered from a woman in her forties with alopecia areata. Some clones in this sample may be carry-over from other donors' samples. The CDR3 region has the DNA TGCAGCGTTGAGGGGAGGGGATCGGATGGGGCCAACGTCCTGACTTTC. This codes for CSVEGRGSDGANVLTF. The whole variable domain, filled in from reference TRBV29-1 and TRBJ2-6, reads SAVISQKPSRDICQRGTSLTIQCQVDSQVTMMFWYRQQPGQSLTLIATANQGSEATYESGFVIDKFPISRPNLTFSTLTVSNMSPEDSSIYLCSVEGRGSDGANVLTFGAGSRLTVL.